The clone carrying this TCR beta chain is large within its sample. Its specificity is unknown. In a library made to pick up alpha chains, this beta chain is a stray read with a size that means little. Described time point: sample taken at primary tumor resection. Untreated early-stage non-small cell lung cancer patients, roughly 72 in total, were the donors. One entry per CDR3 protein results from TCRdb running MiXCR on the 5' RACE reads. The sample has more than 6,500 distinct CDR3 sequences; roughly 12% are singletons. This entry is derived from a study of spatial heterogeneity in lung cancer. The study, taken as a whole, reports: Higher tumor mutation counts went along with higher counts of expanded intratumoral alpha and beta TCRs.

The CDR3 loop spans 15 amino acids. The V and J ends lost 3 bases and 8 bases respectively, with 17 bases between them. CDR1 is SGDLS and CDR2 is YYNGEE in the germline V gene. This TCR was sampled from a male donor with early-stage non-small cell lung cancer. The chain combines TRBV9 with TRBJ1-4; the D is unclear. Material: lung tumor tissue, obtained at surgery. CDR3 protein: CASSAPGPLGEKLFF. CDR3 DNA sequence: TGTGCCAGCAGCGCCCCGGGCCCCCTCGGGGAAAAACTGTTTTTT.